These 17 T cell receptor beta chains originate from one sample sequenced in a study of blood T cells in healthy people across ages. Alongside a J-beta primer mix, a sample-barcoded 5' primer served in a second PCR lasting 7 to 11 cycles. TCRdb passed the 5' RACE reads through MiXCR, listing each CDR3 protein once. The sample consists of 800,000 to 1,300,000 distinct CDR3 sequences, 25% of them appearing once. This same sample was also taken into another study, of T cells of mothers and their children.

Sequenced material: blood. The receptor set was obtained from a girl under 10 years old in good health.

This clonotype appeared a few times. The V and J genes are TRBV13 and TRBJ2-5; no reliable D call. The CDR3 has 14 residues. From germline, CDR1 is PRHDT and CDR2 FYEKMQ (reference sequence). V gave up 2 bases and J gave up 3 bases, with 10 bases separating them. This CDR3 reads CASSLKDGKETQYF. The CDR3 nucleotides read TGTGCCAGCAGCTTAAAGGATGGCAAAGAGACCCAGTACTTC.

The J gene is TRBJ2-7, the V gene TRBV12-3 or TRBV12-4; D is perhaps TRBD1 (5 bases). The CDR3 totals 15 residues. The germline V and J ends were trimmed by 3 bases and 2 bases, with 14 bases remaining between them. Written as DNA, the CDR3 is TGTGCCAGCAGTTTCCAAGGGGCCATAGCCTACGAGCAGTACTTC. Protein product: CASSFQGAIAYEQYF.

The gene calls are TRBV6-6 and TRBJ1-1; 8 positions match TRBD1. Trimming at V came to 1 base and at J to 1 base, leaving 5 bases not matched to a gene. Germline assignment: CDR1 MNHNY and CDR2 SVGAGI (reference sequence). CDR3 length: 16 amino acids. This chain's CDR3 is CASSYFPQGENTEAFF. CDR3 coding DNA: TGTGCCAGCAGTTACTTCCCACAGGGGGAGAACACTGAAGCTTTCTTT.

As regards this clonotype: Germline is not matched at one junction end, which may reflect a read error. The rearrangement links TRBV9 to TRBJ1-1; possible D gene TRBD1, 6 bases. Germline V gene data show CDR1 as SGDLS and CDR2 as YYNGEE. This CDR3 comprises 16 residues. The CDR3 sequence: CASSVGTGPGDTEAFF. The CDR3 region has the DNA TGTGCCAGTAGCGTAGGTACAGGGCCTGGGGACACTGAAGCTTTCTTT. The entire variable domain, with the rest obtained from reference TRBV9 and TRBJ1-1, is as follows: DSGVTQTPKHLITATGQRVTLRCSPRSGDLSVYWYQQSLDQGLQFLIQYYNGEERAKGNILERFSAQQFPDLHSELNLSSLELGDSALYFCASSVGTGPGDTEAFFGQGTRLTVV.

This clonotype was seen a handful of times. This chain connects TRBV3-1 to TRBJ2-5, with D perhaps TRBD1 or TRBD2 (5 bases each). Between the trimmed V and J ends, which lost 8 bases and 9 bases, there was a span of 19 bases. This CDR3 contains 13 residues. CDR1 and CDR2 (germline): LGHDT, YNNKEL (reference sequence). CDR3 nucleotide sequence: TGTGCCAGCGCACTCTCCGGGGCCGAGGCCCAGTACTTC. Protein: CASALSGAEAQYF.

The chain uses TRBV7-6 and TRBJ2-7; the match to TRBD2 covers 11 bases. The CDR3 contains 19 residues. Germline V gene data show CDR1 as SGHVS and CDR2 as FNYEAQ. V trimming: 2 bases; J trimming: 3 bases; junction bases outside the gene matches: 15. CDR3 nucleotides: TGTGCCAGCAGCTTATCGGCCTTTCTAGCGGGAGGTGCCGGCTACGAGCAGTACTTC. It is translated as CASSLSAFLAGGAGYEQYF. The complete variable domain, with remaining parts taken from reference TRBV7-6 and TRBJ2-7, reads GAGVSQSPRYKVTKRGQDVALRCDPISGHVSLYWYRQALGQGPEFLTYFNYEAQQDKSGLPNDRFSAERPEGSISTLTIQRTEQRDSAMYRCASSLSAFLAGGAGYEQYFGPGTRLTVT.

The rearrangement joins TRBV6-1 to TRBJ2-1, with 8 bases lining up with TRBD2. CDR1 MNHNS and CDR2 SASEGT come from the germline V gene. J lost 3 bases, V lost 6 bases, and 7 bases had no gene match. This CDR3 spans 15 amino acids. The CDR3 DNA follows: TGTGCCAGCAGGAGCGCGGGGGGAGTCTACAATGAGCAGTTCTTC. It codes for CASRSAGGVYNEQFF.

This clonotype appeared a few times. The chain carries TRBV28 and TRBJ2-7, with D possibly TRBD2 on 6 matching bases. V lost 5 bases and J lost 3, with 23 bases in between. Germline V gene data show CDR1 as MDHEN and CDR2 as SYDVKM. This CDR3 spans 17 amino acids. The CDR3 here is CASSEPSDFGGNYEQYF. CDR3 nucleotide sequence: TGTGCCAGCAGTGAACCCTCGGACTTTGGGGGGAACTACGAGCAGTACTTC.

The chain is built from TRBV6-6 and TRBJ2-2; tentatively, D is TRBD2 (6 bases). Germline assignment: CDR1 MNHNY and CDR2 SVGAGI (reference sequence). Trimming removed 0 bases at V and 7 bases at J, with 9 bases between. This CDR3 is 14 amino acids long. CDR3 sequence reads: CASSYSGGGGELFF. As DNA, the CDR3 is TGTGCCAGCAGTTACTCCGGGGGTGGCGGGGAGCTGTTTTTT.

This clonotype has only a few counts. V and J are TRBV7-9 and TRBJ2-4; no clear D. Germline CDR1 reads SEHNR; CDR2 reads FQNEAQ (reference sequence). The CDR3 totals 17 residues. Trimming removed 4 bases from V and 2 bases from J, with 18 bases in between. CDR3: CASSSDLYYATKNIQYF. The DNA for the CDR3 is TGTGCCAGCAGCTCGGACCTTTATTATGCTACCAAAAACATTCAGTACTTC.

The V and J genes are TRBV9 and TRBJ2-3; TRBD2 matches 10 bases. Per germline, CDR1 SGDLS and CDR2 YYNGEE. Trimming removed 4 bases from V and 0 bases from J; junction bases left unmatched: 14. The CDR3 consists of 19 residues. The CDR3 reads CASSLPRTSGTASTDTQYF. The CDR3 DNA follows: TGTGCCAGCAGCCTACCAAGGACTAGCGGAACTGCTAGCACAGATACGCAGTATTTT.

The chain joins TRBV5-6 to TRBJ1-6; tentatively, D is TRBD1 (5 bases). V lost 0 bases and J lost 7, with 14 bases in between. The CDR3 sequence is 16 residues long. The germline V gene has CDR1 SGHDT and CDR2 YYEEEE. This chain's CDR3 is CASSLAVEGFNSPLHF. As DNA, the CDR3 is TGTGCCAGCAGCTTGGCTGTTGAGGGGTTCAATTCACCCCTCCACTTT.

This chain connects TRBV20-1 to TRBJ1-2; perhaps TRBD1 as D (5 bases). From germline, CDR1 is DFQATT and CDR2 SNEGSKA (reference sequence). The CDR3 loop spans 15 amino acids. DNA for the CDR3: TGCACCACCCCTTACGGGGCAGGCGATAACTATGGCTACACCTTC. The encoded protein is CTTPYGAGDNYGYTF.

This clonotype was detected a few times. The J gene is TRBJ1-5, the V gene TRBV27; TRBD1 agrees at 7 bases. Germline V CDR1 and CDR2: MNHEY, SMNVEV (reference sequence). J was trimmed by 4 bases and V by 6 bases; bases with no gene match: 6. The CDR3 has 14 residues. The DNA of the CDR3 is TGTGCCAGCAGCCAGCAGGGGGTGAATCAGCCCCAGCATTTT. Translation: CASSQQGVNQPQHF.

The rearrangement joins TRBV29-1 to TRBJ1-4; D remains unclear. Trimming took 7 bases from V and 0 from J, leaving 6 bases between them. This CDR3 has 12 residues. Germline-derived CDR1 and CDR2 are SQVTM and ANQGSEA. The CDR3, as DNA: TGCAGCGCCTGGACAACTAATGAAAAACTGTTTTTT. Its protein product is CSAWTTNEKLFF.

This clonotype was seen a handful of times. The rearrangement uses TRBV12-3 or TRBV12-4 and TRBJ1-1; the match to TRBD1 covers 7 bases. V lost 5 bases to trimming and J lost 9 bases; unmatched junction nucleotides: 12. The CDR3 is made up of 14 amino acids. The CDR3 DNA reads TGTGCCAGCAGTCCAACGAACTCACAGGGGAAAGCTTTCTTT. Residues: CASSPTNSQGKAFF.

The chain carries TRBV28 and TRBJ2-7; a possible D gene is TRBD1 (6 bases). Germline loops: CDR1 MDHEN, CDR2 SYDVKM. This CDR3 is built from 12 residues. Trimming took 6 bases from V and 6 from J, leaving 12 bases between them. For the CDR3, the DNA is TGTGCCAGCAGGTTGGCAGGGGCCGAGCAGTACTTC. Its translation: CASRLAGAEQYF.